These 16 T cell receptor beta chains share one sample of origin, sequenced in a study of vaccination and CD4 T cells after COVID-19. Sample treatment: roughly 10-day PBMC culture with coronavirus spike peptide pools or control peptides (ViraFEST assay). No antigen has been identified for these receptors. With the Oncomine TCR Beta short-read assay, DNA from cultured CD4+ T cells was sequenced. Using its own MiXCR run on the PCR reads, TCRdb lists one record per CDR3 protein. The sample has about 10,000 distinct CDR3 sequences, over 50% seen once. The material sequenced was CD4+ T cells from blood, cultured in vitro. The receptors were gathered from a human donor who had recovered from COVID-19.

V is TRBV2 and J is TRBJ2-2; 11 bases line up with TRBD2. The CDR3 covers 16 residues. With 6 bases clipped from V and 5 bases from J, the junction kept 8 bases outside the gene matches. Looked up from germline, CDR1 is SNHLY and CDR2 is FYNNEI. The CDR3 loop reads CASSVTSGTVTGELFF. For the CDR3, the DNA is TGTGCCAGCAGCGTGACTAGCGGGACCGTGACCGGGGAGCTGTTTTTT.

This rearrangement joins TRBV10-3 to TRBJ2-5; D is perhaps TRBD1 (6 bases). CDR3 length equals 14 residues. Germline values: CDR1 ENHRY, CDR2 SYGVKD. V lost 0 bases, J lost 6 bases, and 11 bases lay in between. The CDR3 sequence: CAISESADSKTQYF. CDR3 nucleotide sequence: TGTGCCATCAGTGAGTCAGCGGACAGTAAGACCCAGTACTTC.

The CDR3 bases are TGTGCCAGCAGTTCGGAGCCACCTCCCATGACTGAAGCTTTCTTT. Its protein is CASSSEPPPMTEAFF. This chain links TRBV6-5 with TRBJ1-1; D uncertain. The V and J ends lost 4 bases and 5 bases respectively, with 17 bases between them. The CDR3 covers 15 residues. Germline lookup yields CDR1 MNHEY and CDR2 SVGAGI.

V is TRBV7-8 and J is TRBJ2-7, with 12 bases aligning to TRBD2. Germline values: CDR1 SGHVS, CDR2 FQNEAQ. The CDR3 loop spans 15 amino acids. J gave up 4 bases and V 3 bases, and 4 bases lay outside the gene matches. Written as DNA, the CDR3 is TGTGCCAGCAGCTTGAGACTAGCGGGAGTATACGAGCAGTACTTC. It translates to CASSLRLAGVYEQYF.

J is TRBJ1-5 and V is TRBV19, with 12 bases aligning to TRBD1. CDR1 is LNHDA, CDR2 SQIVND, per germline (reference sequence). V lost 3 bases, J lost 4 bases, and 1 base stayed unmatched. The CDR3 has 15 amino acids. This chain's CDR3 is CASSMGQGANQPQHF. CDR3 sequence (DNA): TGTGCCAGTAGTATGGGACAGGGGGCTAATCAGCCCCAGCATTTT.

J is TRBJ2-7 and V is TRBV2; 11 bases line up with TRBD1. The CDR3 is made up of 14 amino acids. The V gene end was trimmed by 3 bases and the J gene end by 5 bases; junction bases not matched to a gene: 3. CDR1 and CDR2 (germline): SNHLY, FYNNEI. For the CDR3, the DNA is TGTGCCAGCAGTGAGGACAGGGGGCGGAACGAGCAGTACTTC. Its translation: CASSEDRGRNEQYF.

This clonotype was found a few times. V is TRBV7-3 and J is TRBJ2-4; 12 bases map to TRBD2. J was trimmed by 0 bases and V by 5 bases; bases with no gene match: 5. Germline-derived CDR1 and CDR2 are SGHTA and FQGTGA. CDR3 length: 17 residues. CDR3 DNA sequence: TGTGCCAGCAGCCCTAAGGGACTAGCGGGAGCCAAAAACATTCAGTACTTC. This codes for CASSPKGLAGAKNIQYF.

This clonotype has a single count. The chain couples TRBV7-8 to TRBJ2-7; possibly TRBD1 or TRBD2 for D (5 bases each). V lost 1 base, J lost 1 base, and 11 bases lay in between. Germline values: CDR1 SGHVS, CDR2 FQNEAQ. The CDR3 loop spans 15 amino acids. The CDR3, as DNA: TGTGCCAGCAGCTTAGATCTGGGGGTATCCTACGAGCAGTACTTC. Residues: CASSLDLGVSYEQYF.

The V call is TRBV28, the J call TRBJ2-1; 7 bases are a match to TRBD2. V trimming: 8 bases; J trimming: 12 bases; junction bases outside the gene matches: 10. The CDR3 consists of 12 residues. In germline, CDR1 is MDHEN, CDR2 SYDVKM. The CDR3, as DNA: TGTGCCAGCCAGGAGCGGGAAAGAGGGCAGTTCTTC. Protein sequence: CASQERERGQFF.

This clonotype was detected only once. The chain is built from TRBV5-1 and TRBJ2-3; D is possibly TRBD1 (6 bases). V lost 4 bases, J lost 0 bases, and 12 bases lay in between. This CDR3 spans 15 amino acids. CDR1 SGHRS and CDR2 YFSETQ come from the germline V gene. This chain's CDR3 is CASSTDRASTDTQYF. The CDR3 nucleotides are TGCGCCAGCAGCACGGACAGAGCTAGCACAGATACGCAGTATTTT.

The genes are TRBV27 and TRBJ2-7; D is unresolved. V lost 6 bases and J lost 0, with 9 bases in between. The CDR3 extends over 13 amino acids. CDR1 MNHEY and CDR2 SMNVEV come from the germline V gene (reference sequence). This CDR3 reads CASRGPSSYEQYF. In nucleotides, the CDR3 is TGTGCCAGCAGGGGCCCCAGCTCCTACGAGCAGTACTTC.

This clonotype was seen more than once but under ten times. The CDR3 sequence: CASSFGTAIYEQYF. As DNA, the CDR3 is TGTGCCAGCAGCTTCGGGACTGCCATCTACGAGCAGTACTTC. The genes are TRBV7-2 and TRBJ2-7; possible D gene TRBD2, 6 bases. Germline CDR1 SGHTA, CDR2 FQGNSA. CDR3 size: 14 residues. V shed 3 bases and J shed 3 bases, with 12 bases lying between them.

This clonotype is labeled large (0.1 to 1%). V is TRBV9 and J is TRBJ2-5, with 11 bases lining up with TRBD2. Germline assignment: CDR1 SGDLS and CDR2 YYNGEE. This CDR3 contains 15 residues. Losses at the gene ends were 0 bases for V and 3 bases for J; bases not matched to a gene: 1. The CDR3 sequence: CASSVAGLAEETQYF. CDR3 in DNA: TGTGCCAGCAGCGTAGCGGGACTAGCGGAAGAGACCCAGTACTTC.

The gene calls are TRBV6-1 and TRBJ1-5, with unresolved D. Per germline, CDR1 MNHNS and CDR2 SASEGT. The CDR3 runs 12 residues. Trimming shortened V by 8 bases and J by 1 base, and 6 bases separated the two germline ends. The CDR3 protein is CASGRSNQPQHF. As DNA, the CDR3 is TGTGCCAGCGGACGGAGCAATCAGCCCCAGCATTTT.

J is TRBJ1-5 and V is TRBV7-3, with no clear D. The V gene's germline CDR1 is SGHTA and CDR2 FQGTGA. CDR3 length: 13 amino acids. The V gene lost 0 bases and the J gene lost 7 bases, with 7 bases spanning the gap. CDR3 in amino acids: CASSLTKGQPQHF. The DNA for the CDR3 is TGTGCCAGCAGCTTAACAAAGGGACAGCCCCAGCATTTT.

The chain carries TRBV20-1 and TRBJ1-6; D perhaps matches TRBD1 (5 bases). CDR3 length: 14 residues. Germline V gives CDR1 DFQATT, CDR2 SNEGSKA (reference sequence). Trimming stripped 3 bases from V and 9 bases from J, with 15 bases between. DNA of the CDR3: TGCAGTGCTAGCGGGGCAGGGAATTCTTCACCCCTCCACTTT. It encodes CSASGAGNSSPLHF.